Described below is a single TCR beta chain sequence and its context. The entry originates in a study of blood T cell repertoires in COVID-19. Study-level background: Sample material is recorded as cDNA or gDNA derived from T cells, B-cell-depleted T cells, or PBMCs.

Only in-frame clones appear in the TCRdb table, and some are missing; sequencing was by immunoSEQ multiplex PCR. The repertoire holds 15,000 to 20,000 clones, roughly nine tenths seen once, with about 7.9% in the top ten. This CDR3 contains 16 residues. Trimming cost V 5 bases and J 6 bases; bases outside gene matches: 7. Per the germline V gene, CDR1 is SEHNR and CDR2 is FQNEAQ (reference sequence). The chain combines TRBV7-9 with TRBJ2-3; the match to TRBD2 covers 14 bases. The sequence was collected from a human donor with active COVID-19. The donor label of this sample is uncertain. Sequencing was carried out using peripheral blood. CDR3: CASSQGTSGSVDTQYF. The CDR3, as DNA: TGTGCCAGCAGCCAGGGGACTAGCGGGAGTGTGGATACGCAGTATTTT. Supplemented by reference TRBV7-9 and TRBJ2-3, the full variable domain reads DTGVSQNPRHKITKRGQNVTFRCDPISEHNRLYWYRQTLGQGPEFLTYFQNEAQLEKSRLLSDRFSAERPKGSFSTLEIQRTEQGDSAMYLCASSQGTSGSVDTQYFGPGTRLTVL.